A single sample gave rise to the 6 T cell receptor beta chains below, sequenced in a study of persistence of HIV-infected CD4 T cells. Overlapping HIV-1 Gag 15-mer peptides at approximately 1 ug per peptide per mL were used. Responding CD4+ T cells were sorted by upregulation of both CD40 ligand and CD69. Antigens for these TCRs are unknown. The libraries were made with immunoSEQ version 4 in survey mode. The protocol was immunoSEQ multiplex PCR, while the TCRdb copy is restricted to in-frame clones and leaves out a portion. This table holds about 32,000 clones, approximately 66% found once. The starting material was CD4+ T cells sorted from PBMCs after approximately 19-hour stimulation, obtained from a patient who received antiretroviral therapy. The origin of the receptors is an adult man with HIV who was CMV-seropositive.

V is TRBV2 and J is TRBJ2-7; D remains unclear. The germline V gene has CDR1 SNHLY and CDR2 FYNNEI. This CDR3 is built from 10 residues. Between the trimmed V and J ends, which lost 11 bases and 4 bases, there was a span of 9 bases. This CDR3 reads CAQGDYEQYF. CDR3 nucleotide sequence: TGTGCCCAAGGCGATTACGAGCAGTACTTC.

This clone occurred a few times. The rearrangement joins TRBV2 to TRBJ1-5, with a tentative D call TRBD1 (5 bases). Germline V gene sequence: CDR1 SNHLY, CDR2 FYNNEI. The CDR3 loop spans 13 amino acids. V was trimmed by 4 bases and J by 1 base, leaving 5 bases between them. CDR3 coding DNA: TGTGCCAGCAGTGGGGACAGCAATCAGCCCCAGCATTTT. Translation gives CASSGDSNQPQHF.

V usage is TRBV5-4 and J usage is TRBJ1-4, with TRBD1 identical over 8 bases. V was clipped by 4 bases and J by 5 bases; unmatched bases: 7. The germline V gene has CDR1 SGHNT and CDR2 YYREEE (reference sequence). This CDR3 spans 15 amino acids. The CDR3 sequence: CASSGDRKGNEKLFF. Written as DNA, the CDR3 is TGTGCCAGCAGCGGGGACAGGAAGGGAAATGAAAAACTGTTTTTT.

Only a few counts were recorded for this clone. This chain connects TRBV25-1 to TRBJ1-6; TRBD1 aligns across 8 bases. The germline V gene has CDR1 MGHDK and CDR2 SYGVNS. V was clipped by 6 bases and J by 5 bases; unmatched bases: 3. The CDR3 loop spans 14 amino acids. The CDR3 sequence is CASRGQGNNSPLHF. CDR3 DNA sequence: TGTGCCAGCAGAGGACAGGGAAATAATTCACCCCTCCACTTT. The variable domain in full, with the rest retrieved from reference TRBV25-1 and TRBJ1-6, is EADIYQTPRYLVIGTGKKITLECSQTMGHDKMYWYQQDPGMELHLIHYSYGVNSTEKGDLSSESTVSRIRTEHFPLTLESARPSHTSQYLCASRGQGNNSPLHFGNGTRLTVT.

This clone was observed a single time. The chain employs TRBV24-1 and TRBJ2-7; TRBD1 agrees at 12 bases. The CDR3 is made up of 16 amino acids. J gave up 3 bases and V 4 bases, and 6 bases lay outside the gene matches. Germline lookup yields CDR1 KGHDR and CDR2 SFDVKD. CDR3 DNA: TGTGCCACCAGTGACCTCGGGACAGGGGGCAACTACGAGCAGTACTTC. Amino acid sequence: CATSDLGTGGNYEQYF.

CDR3 coding DNA: TGTGCCAGCAGCCAGGAAACCGCGAGCGGCGGCAACACCGGGGAGCTGTTTTTT. This translates into CASSQETASGGNTGELFF. The chain uses TRBV4-2 and TRBJ2-2; the D gene is possibly TRBD2 (5 bases). This CDR3 is 18 amino acids long. Germline CDR1 and CDR2: LGHNA and YNFKEQ. V was trimmed by 3 bases and J by 2 bases, leaving 19 bases between them.